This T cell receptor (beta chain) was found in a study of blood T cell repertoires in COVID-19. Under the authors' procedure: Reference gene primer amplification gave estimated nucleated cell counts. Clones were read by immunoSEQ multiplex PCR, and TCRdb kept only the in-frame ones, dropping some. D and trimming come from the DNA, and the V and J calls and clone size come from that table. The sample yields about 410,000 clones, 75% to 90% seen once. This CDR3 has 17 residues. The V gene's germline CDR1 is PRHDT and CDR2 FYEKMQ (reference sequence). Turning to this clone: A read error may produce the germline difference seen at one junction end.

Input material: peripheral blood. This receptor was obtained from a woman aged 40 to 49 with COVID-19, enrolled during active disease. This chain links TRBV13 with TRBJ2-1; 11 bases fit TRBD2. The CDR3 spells CASRLGSGRAGSNEQFF. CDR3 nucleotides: TGTGCCAGCAGGTTAGGTAGCGGGAGGGCCGGTTCTAATGAGCAGTTCTTC. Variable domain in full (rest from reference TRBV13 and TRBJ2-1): AAGVIQSPRHLIKEKRETATLKCYPIPRHDTVYWYQQGPGQDPQFLISFYEKMQSDKGSIPDRFSAQQFSDYHSELNMSSLELGDSALYFCASRLGSGRAGSNEQFFGPGTRLTVL.